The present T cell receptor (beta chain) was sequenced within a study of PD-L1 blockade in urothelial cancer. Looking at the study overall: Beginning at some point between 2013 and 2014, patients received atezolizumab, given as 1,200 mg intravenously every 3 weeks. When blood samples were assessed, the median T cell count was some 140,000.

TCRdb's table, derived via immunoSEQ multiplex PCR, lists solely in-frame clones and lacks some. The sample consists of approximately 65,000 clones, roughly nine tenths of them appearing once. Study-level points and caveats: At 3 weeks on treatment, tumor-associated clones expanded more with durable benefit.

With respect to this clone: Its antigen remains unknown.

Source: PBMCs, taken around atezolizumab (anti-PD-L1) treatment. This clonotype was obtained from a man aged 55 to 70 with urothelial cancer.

CDR3 in DNA: TGTGCCAGTAGTATAGCTAGGAACAATCAGCCCCAGCATTTT. It encodes CASSIARNNQPQHF. The chain employs TRBV19 and TRBJ1-5; D unresolved. Trimming removed 1 base at V and 3 bases at J, with 7 bases between. The length of the CDR3 is 14 residues. The germline V gene encodes CDR1 LNHDA and CDR2 SQIVND (reference sequence).